Each of the 28 T cell receptor beta chains below was sequenced from the same sample in a study of blood T cell repertoires in COVID-19. Generated by immunoSEQ multiplex PCR, the TCRdb table keeps only in-frame clones and is missing some. The repertoire includes a few hundred thousand clones, roughly 90% of them detected once, and roughly 2.3% sits in the top ten. Sequenced material: peripheral blood. These receptors all stem from a young man with active or convalescent COVID-19.

In its sample, this clone was seen once. This chain connects TRBV5-1 to TRBJ1-4, with 7 positions matching TRBD1. CDR1 and CDR2 (germline): SGHRS, YFSETQ. Trimming cost V 2 bases and J 6 bases; bases outside gene matches: 4. The CDR3 length is 14 residues. The DNA for the CDR3 is TGCGCCAGCAGCTTTTCAGGGGGGTATGAAAAACTGTTTTTT. Its translation: CASSFSGGYEKLFF.

As DNA, the CDR3 is TGCGCCAGCAGCCAACCCGGGAGTAATGAAAAACTGTTTTTT. Translating gives CASSQPGSNEKLFF. The rearrangement uses TRBV4-1 and TRBJ1-4; no clear D gene. V gave up 2 bases and J gave up 4 bases, with 8 bases separating them. The CDR3 loop spans 14 amino acids. In germline, CDR1 is MGHRA, CDR2 YSYEKL.

This clone was detected once. V usage is TRBV5-1 and J usage is TRBJ2-5, with 7 bases identical to TRBD1. CDR3 length: 15 amino acids. V lost 4 bases and J lost 5; bases outside the gene matches: 11. Germline CDR1 reads SGHRS; CDR2 reads YFSETQ. The chain's CDR3 is CASSPWSGTAETQYF. The CDR3 DNA is TGCGCCAGCAGCCCCTGGTCAGGGACAGCCGAGACCCAGTACTTC.

The V call is TRBV6-5, the J call TRBJ2-2, with 11 nucleotides matching TRBD2. The CDR3 spans 15 residues. V gave up 6 bases and J gave up 1 base; unmatched junction bases: 1. From germline, CDR1 is MNHEY and CDR2 SVGAGI. CDR3 coding DNA: TGTGCCAGCAGAACTAGCGGGAGGAACACCGGGGAGCTGTTTTTT. Protein product: CASRTSGRNTGELFF.

The chain is built from TRBV19 and TRBJ2-1, with 12 positions matching TRBD2. V was clipped by 3 bases and J by 5 bases; unmatched bases: 8. The CDR3 length is 17 residues. Germline V gives CDR1 LNHDA, CDR2 SQIVND (reference sequence). The CDR3 DNA follows: TGTGCCAGTAGTATCGGACTAGCGGGGAGGCGGGACAATGAGCAGTTCTTC. It encodes CASSIGLAGRRDNEQFF. The full variable domain, in which reference TRBV19 and TRBJ2-1 provide the parts outside the CDR3, is DGGITQSPKYLFRKEGQNVTLSCEQNLNHDAMYWYRQDPGQGLRLIYYSQIVNDFQKGDIAEGYSVSREKKESFPLTVTSAQKNPTAFYLCASSIGLAGRRDNEQFFGPGTRLTVL.

J is TRBJ1-1 and V is TRBV3-1 (or the pseudogene TRBV3-2); D uncertain. This CDR3 is 12 amino acids long. Trimming pared 1 base from V and 7 bases from J, leaving 7 bases between. CDR1 LGHDT and CDR2 YNNKEL come from the germline V gene (reference sequence). DNA of the CDR3: TGTGCCAGCAGCCAAGGGCCCCTTGAAGCTTTCTTT. Translation gives CASSQGPLEAFF.

The J gene is TRBJ1-2, the V gene TRBV18; 9 nucleotides match TRBD1. This CDR3 is 15 amino acids long. Losses at the gene ends were 6 bases for V and 2 bases for J; bases not matched to a gene: 7. The germline V gene encodes CDR1 KGHSH and CDR2 LQKENI. The CDR3 DNA follows: TGTGCCAGCTCGCGTGGACAGGGGTTGAACTATGGCTACACCTTC. Translating gives CASSRGQGLNYGYTF.

This clone was seen a handful of times. Other nucleotide sequences in the sample specify the same CDR3. The V call is TRBV5-1, the J call TRBJ2-7; 7 bases are a match to TRBD2. Germline V lookup: CDR1 SGHRS, CDR2 YFSETQ. V gave up 1 base and J gave up 4 bases; unmatched junction bases: 5. This CDR3 has 14 residues. The CDR3: CASSLRGGAYEQYF. The CDR3, as DNA: TGCGCCAGCAGCTTGCGGGGAGGGGCATACGAGCAGTACTTC. The full variable domain, with the rest looked up from reference TRBV5-1 and TRBJ2-7, is KAGVTQTPRYLIKTRGQQVTLSCSPISGHRSVSWYQQTPGQGLQFLFEYFSETQRNKGNFPGRFSGRQFSNSRSEMNVSTLELGDSALYLCASSLRGGAYEQYFGPGTRLTVT.

This chain joins TRBV7-2 and TRBJ1-4; a possible D gene is TRBD1 (5 bases). CDR1 and CDR2 from the germline V gene are SGHTA and FQGNSA. The CDR3 is 15 residues long. The germline V and J ends were trimmed by 1 base and 4 bases, with 10 bases remaining between them. Here the CDR3 reads CASSLVGGGNEKLFF. The CDR3 DNA reads TGTGCCAGCAGCTTAGTTGGGGGAGGTAATGAAAAACTGTTTTTT.

The rearrangement uses TRBV18 and TRBJ1-5; the D gene is possibly TRBD1 (5 bases). The V gene lost 2 bases and the J gene lost 5 bases, with 16 bases spanning the gap. The CDR3 totals 16 residues. CDR1 and CDR2 from the germline V gene are KGHSH and LQKENI. The DNA for the CDR3 is TGTGCCAGCTCACCATCCGGGCCCACGGGGGATCAGCCCCAGCATTTT. This gives the protein CASSPSGPTGDQPQHF.

V is TRBV29-1 and J is TRBJ2-1; the match to TRBD1 covers 7 bases. Germline lookup yields CDR1 SQVTM and CDR2 ANQGSEA. The CDR3 totals 15 residues. Losses at the gene ends were 0 bases for V and 1 base for J; bases not matched to a gene: 3. The CDR3 spells CSVEDLRGSYNEQFF. DNA for the CDR3: TGCAGCGTTGAAGATCTCAGGGGGTCCTACAATGAGCAGTTCTTC.

The V and J genes are TRBV5-4 and TRBJ1-5; perhaps TRBD1 as D (6 bases). Trimming took off 4 bases at V and 2 bases at J, with 19 bases between the two ends. Germline CDR1 reads SGHNT; CDR2 reads YYREEE (reference sequence). The CDR3 has 17 amino acids. CDR3 residues: CASSNLTGFEGNQPQHF. The CDR3 coding sequence is TGTGCCAGCAGCAACCTCACAGGGTTCGAAGGCAATCAGCCCCAGCATTTT.

This chain uses TRBV29-1 with TRBJ2-3; TRBD2 agrees at 7 bases. Germline CDR1 and CDR2: SQVTM and ANQGSEA. CDR3 length: 14 amino acids. With V trimmed by 6 bases and J by 0 bases, 6 bases remained unmatched. The DNA for the CDR3 is TGCAGCGTCCCTAGCGGTACGAGCACAGATACGCAGTATTTT. As protein: CSVPSGTSTDTQYF.

The chain has TRBV7-7 and TRBJ2-1, with 10 bases that match TRBD2. Germline V lookup: CDR1 SSHAT, CDR2 FNYEAQ (reference sequence). This CDR3 has 15 residues. V trimming: 3 bases; J trimming: 9 bases; junction bases outside the gene matches: 8. CDR3 sequence: CASSFSPAGGGEQFF. DNA of the CDR3: TGTGCCAGCAGCTTTAGCCCAGCGGGAGGGGGTGAGCAGTTCTTC.

The chain uses TRBV4-1 and TRBJ2-3; TRBD1 might be the D (6 bases). Germline assignment: CDR1 MGHRA and CDR2 YSYEKL. Between the trimmed V and J ends, which lost 1 base and 4 bases, there was a span of 15 bases. There are 16 residues in the CDR3. CDR3 DNA sequence: TGCGCCAGCAGCCAAGTGGGTGGGGCAGGGGCAGATACGCAGTATTTT. This sequence encodes CASSQVGGAGADTQYF.

V gene TRBV4-3 combines with J gene TRBJ2-5; the match to TRBD2 covers 7 bases. The CDR3 runs to 16 residues. Germline loops: CDR1 LGHNA, CDR2 YSLEER. With V trimmed by 2 bases and J by 5 bases, 11 bases remained unmatched. The CDR3 region is CASSQSAGRGGETQYF. The CDR3 DNA reads as TGCGCCAGCAGCCAATCAGCGGGGCGGGGCGGGGAGACCCAGTACTTC.

The V call is TRBV9, the J call TRBJ2-7; the match to TRBD2 covers 7 bases. Losses at the gene ends were 2 bases for V and 0 bases for J; bases not matched to a gene: 5. The CDR3 extends over 15 amino acids. Looked up from germline, CDR1 is SGDLS and CDR2 is YYNGEE. CDR3 protein: CASSVGGLTSYEQYF. The CDR3 region has the DNA TGTGCCAGCAGCGTGGGGGGACTAACCTCCTACGAGCAGTACTTC.

Concerning this clone itself: The sample has other DNA sequences that encode this CDR3 too. The J gene is TRBJ2-2, the V gene TRBV18; TRBD1 is a possible D gene (6 bases). V was pared by 4 bases and J by 3 bases, with 9 bases between. The CDR3 is 14 residues long. Germline V lookup: CDR1 KGHSH, CDR2 LQKENI. The CDR3 loop is CASSLTGDTGELFF. CDR3 sequence (DNA): TGTGCCAGCTCACTGACAGGAGACACCGGGGAGCTGTTTTTT. The whole variable domain, filled in from reference TRBV18 and TRBJ2-2, reads NAGVMQNPRHLVRRRGQEARLRCSPMKGHSHVYWYRQLPEEGLKFMVYLQKENIIDESGMPKERFSAEFPKEGPSILRIQQVVRGDSAAYFCASSLTGDTGELFFGEGSRLTVL.

The gene calls are TRBV11-3 and TRBJ2-1; D call uncertain. V was cut by 0 bases and J by 0 bases, with 3 bases left in between. The CDR3 runs 14 residues. Germline V gene sequence: CDR1 SGHNT, CDR2 YENEEA. DNA for the CDR3: TGTGCCAGCAGCTTAGATAGCTCCTACAATGAGCAGTTCTTC. This sequence encodes CASSLDSSYNEQFF.

V usage is TRBV5-1 and J usage is TRBJ2-7, with D possibly matching TRBD2 (5 bases). Germline V gene lookup returns CDR1 SGHRS and CDR2 YFSETQ. V was clipped by 5 bases and J by 5 bases, with 14 bases between them. CDR3 length: 13 residues. The CDR3 here is CASRVPPGDEQYF. The DNA for the CDR3 is TGCGCCAGCAGGGTCCCCCCCGGGGACGAGCAGTACTTC.

This chain joins TRBV15 and TRBJ1-3; 8 nucleotides line up with TRBD1. Germline V CDR1 and CDR2: LNHNV, YYDKDF (reference sequence). The CDR3 has 15 residues. J lost 0 bases, V lost 3 bases, and 1 base had no gene match. The CDR3 bases are TGTGCCACCAGCAGGGGACAGGCCTCTGGAAACACCATATATTTT. It yields the protein CATSRGQASGNTIYF.

This rearrangement joins TRBV6-5 to TRBJ2-1; 7 nucleotides match TRBD2. J gave up 7 bases and V 5 bases, and 11 bases lay outside the gene matches. The CDR3 length is 15 residues. CDR1 and CDR2 (germline): MNHEY, SVGAGI. CDR3 nucleotides: TGTGCCAGCAGTCCCTCTGGCGGGAGAGTGAATGAGCAGTTCTTC. Translation gives CASSPSGGRVNEQFF.

V gene TRBV9 combines with J gene TRBJ1-1; the D is unclear. Trimming cost V 2 bases and J 5 bases, with 13 bases left between them. The CDR3 is 14 amino acids. From germline, CDR1 is SGDLS and CDR2 YYNGEE. The CDR3 DNA sequence: TGTGCCAGCAGCGTTAGAGAGCTCGGGACTGAAGCTTTCTTT. It encodes CASSVRELGTEAFF.

The V gene is TRBV5-8, the J gene TRBJ2-7, with 7 bases lining up with TRBD2. Germline lookup yields CDR1 SGHTS and CDR2 YDEGEE. V lost 4 bases, J lost 4 bases, and 11 bases stayed unmatched. The length of the CDR3 is 15 residues. CDR3 DNA sequence: TGTGCCAGCAGCCGAGGCGGGGGAGCGGCATACGAGCAGTACTTC. Its translation: CASSRGGGAAYEQYF.

This clone was found once. The J gene is TRBJ2-5, the V gene TRBV7-2; 15 bases line up with TRBD2. From germline, CDR1 is SGHTA and CDR2 FQGNSA. CDR3 length: 16 amino acids. V shed 4 bases, J shed 5 bases, and the junction held 5 bases outside the gene matches. CDR3 protein: CASSSRTSGGGETQYF. The CDR3 nucleotides are TGTGCCAGCAGCTCCCGGACTAGCGGGGGGGGTGAGACCCAGTACTTC. The variable domain in full, with the rest retrieved from reference TRBV7-2 and TRBJ2-5, is GAGVSQSPSNKVTEKGKDVELRCDPISGHTALYWYRQSLGQGLEFLIYFQGNSAPDKSGLPSDRFSAERTGGSVSTLTIQRTQQEDSAVYLCASSSRTSGGGETQYFGPGTRLLVL.

The V gene is TRBV9, the J gene TRBJ1-2; TRBD1 matches 7 bases. Germline V gene lookup returns CDR1 SGDLS and CDR2 YYNGEE. The junction had 16 bases not matched to a gene; V was cut back by 0 bases and J by 8 bases. The CDR3 is 17 amino acids. DNA for the CDR3: TGTGCCAGCAGCGTAGGGACAGGCGACTATCCTTATATAGGCTACACCTTC. Translated: CASSVGTGDYPYIGYTF.

The CDR3 loop is CASSPTGWVYEQYF. For the CDR3, the DNA is TGCGCCAGCAGCCCGACAGGGTGGGTCTACGAGCAGTACTTC. This sequence joins TRBV5-1 and TRBJ2-7, with 7 bases aligning to TRBD1. Germline values: CDR1 SGHRS, CDR2 YFSETQ. Trimming removed 4 bases from V and 3 bases from J; junction bases left unmatched: 7. This CDR3 has 14 residues.

The V gene is TRBV6-6, the J gene TRBJ1-4; TRBD1 matches 10 bases. With V trimmed by 6 bases and J by 8 bases, 6 bases remained unmatched. From germline, CDR1 is MNHNY and CDR2 SVGAGI (reference sequence). The CDR3 contains 14 residues. Here the CDR3 DNA reads TGTGCCAGCAGGACGACAGGGGGCAGGGAAAAACTGTTTTTT. This gives the protein CASRTTGGREKLFF.